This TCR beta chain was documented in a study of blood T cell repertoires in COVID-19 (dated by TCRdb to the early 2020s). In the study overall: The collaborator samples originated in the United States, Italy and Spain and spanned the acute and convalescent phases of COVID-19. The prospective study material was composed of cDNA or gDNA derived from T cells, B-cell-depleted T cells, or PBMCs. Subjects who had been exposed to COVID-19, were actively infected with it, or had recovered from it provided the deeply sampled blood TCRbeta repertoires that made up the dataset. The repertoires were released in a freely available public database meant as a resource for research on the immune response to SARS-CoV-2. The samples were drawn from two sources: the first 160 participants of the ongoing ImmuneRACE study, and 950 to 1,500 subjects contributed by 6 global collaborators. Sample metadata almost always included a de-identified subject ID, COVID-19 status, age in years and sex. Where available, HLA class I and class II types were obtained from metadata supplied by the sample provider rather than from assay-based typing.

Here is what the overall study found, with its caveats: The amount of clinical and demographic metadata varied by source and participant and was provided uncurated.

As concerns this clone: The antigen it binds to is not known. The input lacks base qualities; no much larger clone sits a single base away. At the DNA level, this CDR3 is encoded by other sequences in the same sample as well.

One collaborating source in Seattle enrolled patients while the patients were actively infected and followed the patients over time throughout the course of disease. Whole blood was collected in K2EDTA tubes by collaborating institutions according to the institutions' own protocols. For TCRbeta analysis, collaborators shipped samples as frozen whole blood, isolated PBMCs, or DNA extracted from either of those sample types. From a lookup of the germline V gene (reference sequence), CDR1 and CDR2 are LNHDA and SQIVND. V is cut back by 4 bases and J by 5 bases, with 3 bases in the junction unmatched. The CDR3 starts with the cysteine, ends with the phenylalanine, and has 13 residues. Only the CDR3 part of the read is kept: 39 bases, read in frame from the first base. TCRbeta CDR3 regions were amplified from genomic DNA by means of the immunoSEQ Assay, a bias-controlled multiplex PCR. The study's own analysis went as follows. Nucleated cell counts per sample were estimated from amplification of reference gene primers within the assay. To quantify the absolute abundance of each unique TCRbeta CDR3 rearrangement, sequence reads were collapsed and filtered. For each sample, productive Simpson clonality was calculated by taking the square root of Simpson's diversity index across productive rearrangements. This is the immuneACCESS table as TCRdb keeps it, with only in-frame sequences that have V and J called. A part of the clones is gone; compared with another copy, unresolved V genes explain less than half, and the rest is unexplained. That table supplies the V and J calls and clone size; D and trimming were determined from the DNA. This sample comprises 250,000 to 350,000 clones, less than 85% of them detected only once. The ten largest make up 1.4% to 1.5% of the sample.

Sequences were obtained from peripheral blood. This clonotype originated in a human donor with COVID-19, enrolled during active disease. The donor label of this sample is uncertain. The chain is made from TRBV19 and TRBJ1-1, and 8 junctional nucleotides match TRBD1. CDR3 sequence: CASSTTGDTEAFF. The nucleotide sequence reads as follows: TGTGCCAGTAGTACGACAGGGGATACTGAAGCTTTCTTT.